Listed here are 10 T cell receptor beta chains from one sample, sequenced in a study of early stage breast cancer tumors. Assay used: immunoSEQ multiplex PCR; TCRdb lists only in-frame clones, some missing. Of 9,500 to 12,000 clones listed, 75% to 85% were seen once; the top ten hold around 13%. The specimen sequenced was breast tumor tissue. All receptors come from a person aged 65-85 years with breast cancer.

This chain's CDR3 is CASSFWDSPTDTQYF. CDR3 nucleotides: TGTGCCAGCAGTTTCTGGGACTCCCCCACAGATACGCAGTATTTT. The rearrangement joins TRBV6-1 to TRBJ2-3, with D perhaps matching TRBD2 (6 bases). Germline V gene data show CDR1 as MNHNS and CDR2 as SASEGT. V was clipped by 5 bases and J by 2 bases, with 14 bases between them. The CDR3 covers 15 residues.

The V call is TRBV10-1, the J call TRBJ1-1; TRBD1 might be the D (5 bases). V was clipped by 4 bases and J by 3 bases, with 18 bases between them. In germline, CDR1 is WNHNN, CDR2 SYGVQD (reference sequence). The CDR3 spans 16 residues. CDR3 nucleotides: TGCGCCAGCAGTGCAAACGTCGGGGGAGGGTACACTGAAGCTTTCTTT. Translating gives CASSANVGGGYTEAFF.

J is TRBJ1-5 and V is TRBV5-5; tentatively, D is TRBD1 (6 bases). V was shortened by 4 bases and J by 2 bases, with 16 bases between the two germline ends. There are 16 residues in the CDR3. The V gene's germline CDR1 is SGHKS and CDR2 YYEKEE (reference sequence). The CDR3, as DNA: TGTGCCAGCAGCCCGGAATTGGGGGCCGGCAATCAGCCCCAGCATTTT. Its protein product is CASSPELGAGNQPQHF.

CDR3 nucleotide sequence: TGTGCCAGCAGCTTAAGTTCAGTAAGCACAGATACGCAGTATTTT. Encoded protein: CASSLSSVSTDTQYF. The chain employs TRBV7-3 and TRBJ2-3; D is unclear. V shed 1 base and J shed 0 bases, with 8 bases lying between them. Germline V gene sequence: CDR1 SGHTA, CDR2 FQGTGA. This CDR3 contains 15 residues. Looking up the rest from reference TRBV7-3 and TRBJ2-3 gives the full variable domain: GAGVSQTPSNKVTEKGKYVELRCDPISGHTALYWYRQSLGQGPEFLIYFQGTGAADDSGLPNDRFFAVRPEGSVSTLKIQRTERGDSAVYLCASSLSSVSTDTQYFGPGTRLTVL.

The chain carries TRBV6-6 and TRBJ1-3; 7 nucleotides line up with TRBD1. There are 16 residues in the CDR3. V shed 4 bases and J 3 bases; nucleotides not matched to a gene: 9. Germline-derived CDR1 and CDR2 are MNHNY and SVGAGI (reference sequence). In DNA form, the CDR3 reads TGTGCCAGCAGTTCCGGAGGAGGGGGCAATGGAAACACCATATATTTT. Its translation: CASSSGGGGNGNTIYF.

The V and J genes are TRBV5-6 and TRBJ1-3; 8 bases align to TRBD1. CDR3 size: 13 residues. J lost 3 bases, V lost 9 bases, and 5 bases had no gene match. Germline CDR1 and CDR2: SGHDT and YYEEEE. CDR3 in DNA: TGTGCCATACCCAGGGGGCTTGGAAACACCATATATTTT. It translates to CAIPRGLGNTIYF.

The chain is built from TRBV15 and TRBJ2-3; D not resolved. The CDR3 runs 13 residues. Trimming removed 5 bases at V and 2 bases at J, with 8 bases between. Per germline, CDR1 LNHNV and CDR2 YYDKDF (reference sequence). CDR3 in DNA: TGTGCCACCAGCTTCCAGAACACAGATACGCAGTATTTT. Translating gives CATSFQNTDTQYF.

The chain joins TRBV9 to TRBJ2-3; TRBD1 matches at 8 bases. Germline values: CDR1 SGDLS, CDR2 YYNGEE. V shed 4 bases and J 3 bases; nucleotides not matched to a gene: 7. The CDR3 runs 15 residues. In DNA form, the CDR3 reads TGTGCCAGCAGCTCCTGGACAGGGAGAACAGATACGCAGTATTTT. Translation: CASSSWTGRTDTQYF.

The genes are TRBV6-5 and TRBJ2-5, with 10 bases aligning to TRBD1. Germline V gene sequence: CDR1 MNHEY, CDR2 SVGAGI. CDR3 size: 14 residues. V dropped 2 bases and J dropped 4; count of bases not matched to a gene: 1. CDR3 in amino acids: CASSYRTGGETQYF. The CDR3 DNA reads as TGTGCCAGCAGTTACCGGACAGGGGGAGAGACCCAGTACTTC.

The chain joins TRBV7-2 to TRBJ2-7; 11 bases align to TRBD1. From germline, CDR1 is SGHTA and CDR2 FQGNSA. The V and J ends lost 2 bases and 6 bases, in that order; junction bases with no gene match: 3. The CDR3 runs 14 residues. In DNA form, the CDR3 reads TGTGCCAGCAGCTTATCCGGGACAGGGGGCGAGCAGTACTTC. The encoded protein is CASSLSGTGGEQYF.